What follows are 25 T cell receptor beta chains derived from one specimen sequenced in a study of cytomegalovirus exposure and HLA in healthy donors. The PCR made use of 60 Vbeta and 13 Jbeta primers. Profiling relied on immunoSEQ multiplex PCR, and the TCRdb table lists in-frame clones only, not all of them. The sample records about 59,000 clones, 70% to 75% being singletons. The sample was PBMCs. These receptors came from a man aged 25-45 years in good health and CMV-seropositive.

This chain joins TRBV25-1 and TRBJ2-7, with D perhaps matching TRBD1 (5 bases). Trimming pared 6 bases from V and 3 bases from J, leaving 12 bases between. Germline values: CDR1 MGHDK, CDR2 SYGVNS. The CDR3 sequence is 13 residues long. The CDR3 protein is CASSATALYEQYF. The DNA of the CDR3 is TGTGCCAGCAGCGCGACAGCGCTCTACGAGCAGTACTTC.

This chain joins TRBV7-3 and TRBJ2-7; TRBD1 matches at 10 bases. Germline CDR1 SGHTA, CDR2 FQGTGA. The CDR3 extends over 13 amino acids. V was pared by 4 bases and J by 4 bases, with 1 base of the junction left unmatched. CDR3 region: CASSWDRGYEQYF. The CDR3 DNA reads as TGTGCCAGCAGCTGGGACAGGGGTTACGAGCAGTACTTC.

J is TRBJ1-2 and V is TRBV28; D is perhaps TRBD1 (5 bases). CDR1 is MDHEN and CDR2 is SYDVKM in the germline V gene. The CDR3 is 14 residues long. V was clipped by 2 bases and J by 12 bases, with 19 bases between them. The CDR3 DNA is TGTGCCAGCAGTTTAAAGTCCAGGGCCCGACACGACACCTTC. Translating it yields CASSLKSRARHDTF.

This clone has just a few counts. V and J are TRBV5-6 and TRBJ1-4; the D is unclear. The germline gives CDR1 SGHDT, CDR2 YYEEEE. This CDR3 has 12 residues. V lost 2 bases and J 8 bases, leaving 7 bases between the germline ends. The CDR3 region has the DNA TGTGCCAGCAGCTTTGCGGCCGAAAAACTGTTTTTT. Protein: CASSFAAEKLFF.

The chain recombines TRBV21-1 with TRBJ2-7; the table's D call of TRBD1 was not tested on the DNA. TRBV21-1 constitutes a pseudogene. The CDR3 has 14 amino acids. The CDR3 sequence is CASSLIRGIYEQYF. The DNA of the CDR3 is TGTGCCAGCAGCTTAATCAGGGGCATCTACGAGCAGTACTTC.

The sample holds one count of this clone. The chain joins TRBV30 to TRBJ2-1; 7 nucleotides agree with TRBD1. This CDR3 region has 12 residues. J was trimmed by 15 bases and V by 0 bases; bases with no gene match: 8. Per the germline V gene, CDR1 is GTSNPN and CDR2 is SVGIG (reference sequence). CDR3 nucleotide sequence: TGTGCCTGGAGTGTACTGAGGGGGCGCAGGTTCTTC. Translating it yields CAWSVLRGRRFF.

The J gene is TRBJ1-6, the V gene TRBV29-1; TRBD1 aligns across 7 bases. This CDR3 comprises 14 residues. With 4 bases clipped from V and 5 bases from J, the junction kept 5 bases outside the gene matches. Germline lookup yields CDR1 SQVTM and CDR2 ANQGSEA. CDR3 protein: CSVAGGRDNSPLHF. In DNA form, the CDR3 reads TGCAGCGTTGCAGGGGGGCGGGATAATTCACCCCTCCACTTT.

The chain joins TRBV29-1 to TRBJ2-7, with TRBD2 matching 15 bases. The CDR3 is 16 residues long. V gave up 7 bases and J gave up 2 bases; unmatched junction bases: 9. CDR1 is SQVTM and CDR2 is ANQGSEA in the germline V gene. The CDR3 DNA follows: TGCAGCGGCACCGGGACTAGCGGGGGGCTACCCTACGAGCAGTACTTC. The encoded protein is CSGTGTSGGLPYEQYF.

This clone was found a few times. This rearrangement joins TRBV4-2 to TRBJ2-2, with TRBD2 matching 7 bases. CDR1 is LGHNA and CDR2 is YNFKEQ in the germline V gene. The CDR3 covers 14 residues. Trimming at V came to 4 bases and at J to 7 bases, leaving 6 bases not matched to a gene. The CDR3 loop reads CASSLGLEGGELFF. CDR3 nucleotides: TGTGCCAGCAGCCTCGGACTAGAAGGCGGGGAGCTGTTTTTT.

The chain links TRBV28 to TRBJ2-7; possible D gene TRBD2, 5 bases. V lost 4 bases and J 2 bases, leaving 21 bases between the germline ends. There are 17 residues in the CDR3. The V gene's germline CDR1 is MDHEN and CDR2 SYDVKM. The chain's CDR3 is CASSSSPGLKLPYEQYF. CDR3 nucleotide sequence: TGTGCCAGCAGTTCTTCCCCAGGACTTAAGCTTCCCTACGAGCAGTACTTC.

This sequence joins TRBV5-1 and TRBJ1-1; D call uncertain. The V gene lost 1 base and the J gene lost 0 bases, with 10 bases spanning the gap. This CDR3 contains 15 residues. Germline assignment: CDR1 SGHRS and CDR2 YFSETQ. The CDR3 DNA reads as TGCGCCAGCAGCTTGAAGATAGATGTGAACACTGAAGCTTTCTTT. It yields the protein CASSLKIDVNTEAFF.

V and J are TRBV4-2 and TRBJ1-1, with no clear D. This CDR3 contains 14 residues. Germline-derived CDR1 and CDR2 are LGHNA and YNFKEQ. V gave up 8 bases and J gave up 0 bases, with 13 bases separating them. The CDR3 bases are TGTGCCAGCTGCTTGGAGAGGATGAACACTGAAGCTTTCTTT. As protein: CASCLERMNTEAFF.

The chain recombines TRBV19 with TRBJ1-1; D call uncertain. Germline lookup yields CDR1 LNHDA and CDR2 SQIVND (reference sequence). This CDR3 is built from 12 residues. V was cut by 9 bases and J by 11 bases, with 19 bases left in between. The CDR3 reads CASLGVLRPAFF. The DNA of the CDR3 is TGTGCCAGCCTCGGGGTCCTTCGGCCGGCTTTCTTT.

This sequence joins TRBV28 and TRBJ2-3, with TRBD1 matching 9 bases. There are 14 residues in the CDR3. The germline V gene has CDR1 MDHEN and CDR2 SYDVKM. J lost 2 bases, V lost 6 bases, and 3 bases had no gene match. The CDR3 protein is CASRDRGNTDTQYF. The DNA of the CDR3 is TGTGCCAGCAGGGACAGGGGTAACACAGATACGCAGTATTTT.

The gene calls are TRBV2 and TRBJ2-7, with 9 nucleotides matching TRBD1. J gave up 2 bases and V 5 bases, and 16 bases lay outside the gene matches. The CDR3 loop spans 18 amino acids. Germline CDR1 reads SNHLY; CDR2 reads FYNNEI. Here the CDR3 reads CASSIPGQGFFVTYEQYF. The CDR3 nucleotides read TGTGCCAGCAGTATCCCGGGACAGGGATTTTTCGTTACCTACGAGCAGTACTTC.

This chain uses TRBV7-2 with TRBJ1-1; no clear D gene. Germline V gene sequence: CDR1 SGHTA, CDR2 FQGNSA. This CDR3 is built from 13 residues. V was pared by 2 bases and J by 6 bases, with 10 bases between. Written as DNA, the CDR3 is TGTGCCAGCAGCTTATATCCCCCCCCTGAAGCTTTCTTT. Translation: CASSLYPPPEAFF.

The chain employs TRBV5-1 and TRBJ1-1, with D perhaps TRBD1 (6 bases). The CDR3 contains 14 residues. Trimming cost V 2 bases and J 1 base, with 9 bases left between them. The germline V gene has CDR1 SGHRS and CDR2 YFSETQ. The CDR3 sequence: CASSFETGNTEAFF. CDR3 in DNA: TGCGCCAGCAGCTTTGAGACAGGGAACACTGAAGCTTTCTTT.

CDR3 amino acids: CASERGQGGNRAFF. The CDR3, as DNA: TGTGCCAGCGAAAGGGGACAGGGGGGAAATCGAGCTTTCTTT. The chain recombines TRBV7-8 with TRBJ1-1; 11 positions agree with TRBD1. Germline CDR1 reads SGHVS; CDR2 reads FQNEAQ. The V and J ends lost 8 bases and 10 bases, in that order; junction bases with no gene match: 12. There are 14 residues in the CDR3.

This chain joins TRBV7-2 and TRBJ2-5; possibly TRBD2 for D (6 bases). Germline CDR1 and CDR2: SGHTA and FQGNSA. The CDR3 contains 15 residues. V lost 4 bases and J lost 2, with 14 bases in between. The CDR3 region has the DNA TGTGCCAGCAGCTCTATGCGGGGCCCACAAGAGACCCAGTACTTC. Its translation is CASSSMRGPQETQYF.

To note about this clone: The junction shows a germline mismatch at one end, possibly a read error. Distinct nucleotide sequences in the sample also encode this CDR3. The rearrangement links TRBV6-4 to TRBJ2-3; 12 positions match TRBD1. Germline V gives CDR1 MRHNA, CDR2 SNTAGT. This CDR3 region has 14 residues. The CDR3 region has the DNA TGTGCTAGCAGTGGGACAGGGGGCGCAGATACGCAGTATTTT. It encodes CASSGTGGADTQYF.

The chain couples TRBV28 to TRBJ1-6; unclear D gene. CDR3 length: 14 residues. V shed 3 bases and J shed 10 bases, with 13 bases lying between them. Germline V gene sequence: CDR1 MDHEN, CDR2 SYDVKM. DNA of the CDR3: TGTGCCAGCAGTTTGGGGAGGCGAGGATCACCCCTCCACTTT. This gives the protein CASSLGRRGSPLHF.

The V and J genes are TRBV5-1 and TRBJ1-1; a weak D match, TRBD1 (5 bases). The CDR3 has 15 amino acids. V lost 5 bases and J 6 bases, leaving 20 bases between the germline ends. CDR1 is SGHRS, CDR2 YFSETQ, per germline. In nucleotides, the CDR3 is TGCGCCAGCAGTCATACACATGACAGAACAGCTGAAGCTTTCTTT. Translated: CASSHTHDRTAEAFF.

V and J are TRBV13 and TRBJ1-4; D is perhaps TRBD1 (6 bases). The CDR3 totals 12 residues. V lost 4 bases, J lost 11 bases, and 11 bases lay in between. Germline assignment: CDR1 PRHDT and CDR2 FYEKMQ (reference sequence). The CDR3 nucleotides are TGTGCCAGCAGCTCCGACAGGTTTAAACTGTTTTTT. Translated, it gives CASSSDRFKLFF.

The chain is built from TRBV7-2 and TRBJ1-2; D possibly corresponds to TRBD1 (5 bases). The CDR3 sequence is 13 residues long. V dropped 3 bases and J dropped 8 bases, with 13 bases sitting between them. The germline CDR1 and CDR2 sequences are SGHTA and FQGNSA. The CDR3 here is CASSFGREVGYTF. The CDR3 nucleotides read TGTGCCAGCAGCTTCGGCAGGGAAGTGGGCTACACCTTC. Full variable domain (rest looked up from reference TRBV7-2 and TRBJ1-2): GAGVSQSPSNKVTEKGKDVELRCDPISGHTALYWYRQSLGQGLEFLIYFQGNSAPDKSGLPSDRFSAERTGGSVSTLTIQRTQQEDSAVYLCASSFGREVGYTFGSGTRLTVV.

This clone has more than one count but fewer than ten. The rearrangement uses TRBV6-5 and TRBJ2-1; TRBD1 aligns across 7 bases. Germline loops: CDR1 MNHEY, CDR2 SVGAGI. V trimming: 5 bases; J trimming: 3 bases; junction bases outside the gene matches: 7. The length of the CDR3 is 15 residues. This CDR3 is CASSHDRAGYNEQFF. In nucleotides, the CDR3 is TGTGCCAGCAGTCACGACAGGGCAGGCTACAATGAGCAGTTCTTC.